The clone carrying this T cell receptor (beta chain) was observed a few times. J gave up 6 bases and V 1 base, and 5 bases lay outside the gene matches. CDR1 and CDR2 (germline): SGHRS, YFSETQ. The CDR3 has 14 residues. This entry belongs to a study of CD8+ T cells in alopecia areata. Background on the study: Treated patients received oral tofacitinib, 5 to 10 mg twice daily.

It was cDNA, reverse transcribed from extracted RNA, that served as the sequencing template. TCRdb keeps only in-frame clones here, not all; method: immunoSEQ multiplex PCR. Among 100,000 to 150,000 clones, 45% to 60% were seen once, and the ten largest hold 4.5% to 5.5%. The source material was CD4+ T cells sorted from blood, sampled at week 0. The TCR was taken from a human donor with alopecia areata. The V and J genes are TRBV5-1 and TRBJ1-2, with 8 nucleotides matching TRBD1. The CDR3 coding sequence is TGCGCCAGCAGCTTGAGCCAGGGGGCAGATGGCTACACCTTC. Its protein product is CASSLSQGADGYTF.